This paragraph reports one T cell receptor beta chain. Its target is unknown. The record originates from a study of cytomegalovirus exposure and HLA in healthy donors. Findings and caveats of the study: A later analysis appeared to link common viral pathogens to several of the most significant clusters. More clonal expansion characterized HLA-associated TCR beta chains than equally common others in a later analysis. Solely CMV serostatus was available to characterize immune exposure. Evidence from a later analysis indicated that most CMV-associated TCR beta chains looked HLA-restricted.

Germline V gene sequence: CDR1 SGHKS, CDR2 YYEKEE (reference sequence). The V gene end was trimmed by 3 bases and the J gene end by 2 bases; junction bases not matched to a gene: 4. This CDR3 comprises 14 residues. The PCR employed 60 Vbeta primers together with 13 Jbeta primers. Profiled with immunoSEQ multiplex PCR; TCRdb holds only in-frame clones, not every one. The sample holds approximately 120,000 clones; 81% are singletons and the top ten take 3% to 4%. Material for sequencing was PBMCs. This TCR came from a man aged 18 to 30 in good health and CMV-seropositive. The chain couples TRBV5-5 to TRBJ1-2, with TRBD1 matching 7 bases. The DNA for the CDR3 is TGTGCCAGCAGCTCGACACAGGGGAACTATGGCTACACCTTC. Translated: CASSSTQGNYGYTF. Drawing the rest from reference TRBV5-5 and TRBJ1-2, the complete variable domain is DAGVTQSPTHLIKTRGQQVTLRCSPISGHKSVSWYQQVLGQGPQFIFQYYEKEERGRGNFPDRFSARQFPNYSSELNVNALLLGDSALYLCASSSTQGNYGYTFGSGTRLTVV.